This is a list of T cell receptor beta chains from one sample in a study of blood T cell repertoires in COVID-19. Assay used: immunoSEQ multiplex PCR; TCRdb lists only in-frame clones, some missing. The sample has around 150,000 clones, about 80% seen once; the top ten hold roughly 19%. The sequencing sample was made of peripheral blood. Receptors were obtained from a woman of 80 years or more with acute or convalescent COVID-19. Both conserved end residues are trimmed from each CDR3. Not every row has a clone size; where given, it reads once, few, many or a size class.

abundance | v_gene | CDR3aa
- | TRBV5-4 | ASSRGGSGGRNTYEQY
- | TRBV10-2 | ASGRSGQGNSPLH
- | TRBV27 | ASSLQGDEQF
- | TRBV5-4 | ASSWPGQGGETQY
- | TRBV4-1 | ASSQAGYPYEQY
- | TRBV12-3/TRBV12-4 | ASTRDKTDTQY
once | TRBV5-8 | ASSPRSYSYEQY
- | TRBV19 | ASSIRGPWNTEAF
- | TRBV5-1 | ASSLEGAINEKLF
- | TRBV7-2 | ASSFGQGEQY
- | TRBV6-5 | ASSTDRGPIYGYT
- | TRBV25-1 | ASSAGQGDRYEQY
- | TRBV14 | ASSLTGLSNTEAF
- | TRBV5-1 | ASSTGRGTGELF
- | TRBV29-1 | SVEGRVRMETQY
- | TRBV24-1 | ATSDLRAGLGEQF
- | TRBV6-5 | ASSYSGSDRGEKLF
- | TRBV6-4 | ASNPRDRKTEAF
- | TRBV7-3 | ASSLTAALDTQY
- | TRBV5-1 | ASRTGGRLAGGSSYNEQF
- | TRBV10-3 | AISENPTPYGYT
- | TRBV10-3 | AISDQGARGNTIY
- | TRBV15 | ATSRDGTGIDEQF
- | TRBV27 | ASSLLASGGNTGELF
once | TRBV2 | ASSGGGGETQY
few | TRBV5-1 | ASSLVTAANYGYT
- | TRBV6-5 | ASSSPGTGEAF
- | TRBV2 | ASSGDSVH
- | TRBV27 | ASTSPLAGGLEQF
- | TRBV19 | ASSNAGTGAYNEQF
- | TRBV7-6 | ASSLGSGGLQPQH
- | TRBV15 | ATSRGTSGSYNEQF
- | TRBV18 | ASSPGQEKLF
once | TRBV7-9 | ASSQGGSGANVLT
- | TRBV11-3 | ASSVTSGRAKEQF
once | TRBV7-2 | ASSSGQGRQETQY
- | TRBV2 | ASSPQGAYAEAF
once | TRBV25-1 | ASEIKGGRGRDNYGYT
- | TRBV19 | ASNPGDPRGELF
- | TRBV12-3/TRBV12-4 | ASRRYSGENT
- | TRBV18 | ASSPLSSYEQY
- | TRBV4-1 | ASSQENPSQNTEAF
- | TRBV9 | ASSVGGGAGEAF
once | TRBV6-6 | ASSRDRVDPEAF
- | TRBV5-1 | ASSLFGGNEKLF
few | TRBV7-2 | ASLSQGRARTAF
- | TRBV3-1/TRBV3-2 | ASSQTLSAGSYNEQF
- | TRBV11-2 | ASSKQGSGANVLT
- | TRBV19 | ASRPSGNTGELF
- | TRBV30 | AWSSGLAGVRTQY
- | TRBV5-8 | ASSEARVVQF
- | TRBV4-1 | ASSQDSQGASYEQY
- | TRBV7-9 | ASSLVTGGWETQY
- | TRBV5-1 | ASSSGGQTPYEQY
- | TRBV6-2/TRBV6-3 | ASSYTGYEQY